Below, one T cell receptor beta chain is given with its context. Its antigen is unidentified. Germline V lookup: CDR1 MRHNA, CDR2 SNTAGT. The germline V and J ends were trimmed by 6 bases and 12 bases, with 15 bases remaining between them. The CDR3 runs to 12 residues. This sample was taken from a study of shared clonotypes between healthy human individuals. Study-wide background: The people who gave samples were two women and three men aged 18 to 49.

The assay was immunoSEQ multiplex PCR, and TCRdb's table has in-frame clones only and misses some. Found here are roughly 500,000 clones, 60% to 85% of them singletons; the top ten hold 13%. Whole-study findings and limits: The authors expected sequencing depth to affect clonotype sharing among donors. There were few donors, and this limited the genetic and exposure-history diversity represented.

V usage is TRBV6-4 and J usage is TRBJ2-1; TRBD2 might be the D (6 bases). Sequenced material: PBMCs. The TCR originated in a woman between 35 and 50 years old in good health. Some clones in this sample may be carry-over from other donors' samples. The CDR3 is CASSEGLGSQFF. In DNA, the CDR3 is TGTGCCAGCAGCGAGGGACTTGGGTCGCAGTTCTTC.